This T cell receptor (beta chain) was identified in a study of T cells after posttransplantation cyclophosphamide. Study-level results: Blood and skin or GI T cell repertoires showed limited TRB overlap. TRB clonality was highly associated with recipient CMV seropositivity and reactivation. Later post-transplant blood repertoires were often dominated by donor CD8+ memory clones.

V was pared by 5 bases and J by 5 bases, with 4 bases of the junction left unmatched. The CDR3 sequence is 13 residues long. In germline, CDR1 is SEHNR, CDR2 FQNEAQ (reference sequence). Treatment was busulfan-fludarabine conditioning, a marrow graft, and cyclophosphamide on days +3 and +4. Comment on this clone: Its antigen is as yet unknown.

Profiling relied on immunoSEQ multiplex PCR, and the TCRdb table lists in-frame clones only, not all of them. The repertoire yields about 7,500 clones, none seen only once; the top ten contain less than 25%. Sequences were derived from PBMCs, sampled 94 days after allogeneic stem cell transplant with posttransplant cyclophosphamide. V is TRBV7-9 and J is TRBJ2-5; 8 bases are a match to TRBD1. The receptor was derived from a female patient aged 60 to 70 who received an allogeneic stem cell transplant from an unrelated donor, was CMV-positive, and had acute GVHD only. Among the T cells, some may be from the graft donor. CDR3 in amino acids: CASSPGGPETQYF. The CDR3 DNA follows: TGTGCCAGCAGCCCAGGGGGCCCGGAGACCCAGTACTTC.